Below, 31 T cell receptor beta chains from the same sample are listed, as sequenced in a study of T cell responses to AZD1222 COVID-19 vaccine. TCRdb's copy holds only in-frame clones and misses some; the assay was immunoSEQ multiplex PCR. The table has 150,000 to 180,000 clones, roughly nine tenths seen once. This specimen was peripheral blood, taken on day 0 of AZD1222 vaccination. Receptors originate from an adult in good health.

J is TRBJ2-1 and V is TRBV7-2, with D hard to call. Germline assignment: CDR1 SGHTA and CDR2 FQGNSA. The V and J ends lost 2 bases and 5 bases respectively, with 10 bases between them. The CDR3 loop spans 14 amino acids. CDR3 in DNA: TGTGCCAGCAGCTTAAGCGCCGGTGACAATGAGCAGTTCTTC. Residues: CASSLSAGDNEQFF.

This clone was observed a few times. The chain couples TRBV6-5 to TRBJ2-1, with 8 bases that match TRBD1. The CDR3 consists of 14 residues. Losses at the gene ends were 8 bases for V and 4 bases for J; bases not matched to a gene: 7. Germline CDR1 reads MNHEY; CDR2 reads SVGAGI. CDR3 loop: CASRRDRLYNEQFF. In DNA, the CDR3 is TGTGCCAGCCGGAGGGACAGGTTATACAATGAGCAGTTCTTC.

This rearrangement joins TRBV27 to TRBJ2-7, with D tentatively TRBD2 (5 bases). From germline, CDR1 is MNHEY and CDR2 SMNVEV (reference sequence). Trimming took 6 bases from V and 3 from J, leaving 6 bases between them. The CDR3 spans 11 residues. This CDR3 is CASSRGYEQYF. The CDR3, as DNA: TGTGCCAGCAGCCGGGGCTACGAGCAGTACTTC.

The chain combines TRBV7-8 with TRBJ2-5; 10 bases are shared with TRBD2. CDR1 and CDR2 from the germline V gene are SGHVS and FQNEAQ. The CDR3 is 16 amino acids. With V trimmed by 2 bases and J by 7 bases, 10 bases remained unmatched. DNA for the CDR3: TGTGCCAGCAGCTTAAAACTAGCGGGATTTTTGGGGACCCAGTACTTC. The encoded protein is CASSLKLAGFLGTQYF. Using reference TRBV7-8 and TRBJ2-5 for the parts outside the CDR3, the full variable domain is GAGVSQSPRYKVAKRGQDVALRCDPISGHVSLFWYQQALGQGPEFLTYFQNEAQLDKSGLPSDRFFAERPEGSVSTLKIQRTQQEDSAVYLCASSLKLAGFLGTQYFGPGTRLLVL.

The chain employs TRBV15 and TRBJ2-5, with D maybe TRBD2 (7 bases). Germline loops: CDR1 LNHNV, CDR2 YYDKDF (reference sequence). The CDR3 sequence is 17 residues long. Trimming shortened V by 4 bases and J by 0 bases, and 18 bases separated the two germline ends. The CDR3 DNA follows: TGTGCCACCAGCACTCGGGGGGACACACGGTACCAAGAGACCCAGTACTTC. This gives the protein CATSTRGDTRYQETQYF.

This rearrangement joins TRBV4-1 to TRBJ2-4; D is undetermined. Germline CDR1 is MGHRA and CDR2 is YSYEKL. The germline V and J ends were trimmed by 1 base and 0 bases, with 13 bases remaining between them. There are 17 residues in the CDR3. The CDR3 loop reads CASSQVGIPLAKNIQYF. CDR3 coding DNA: TGCGCCAGCAGCCAAGTAGGGATTCCTTTAGCCAAAAACATTCAGTACTTC.

This rearrangement joins TRBV24-1 to TRBJ2-7; D gene ambiguous. Germline CDR1 and CDR2: KGHDR and SFDVKD. Trimming pared 5 bases from V and 4 bases from J, leaving 5 bases between. The CDR3 has 11 amino acids. CDR3 sequence reads: CATSAGYEQYF. In DNA, the CDR3 is TGTGCCACCAGTGCAGGTTACGAGCAGTACTTC.

The V and J genes are TRBV7-6 and TRBJ2-1, with 12 positions matching TRBD2. The ends lost 5 bases at V and 6 bases at J; junction bases unmatched: 11. The CDR3 has 17 amino acids. Germline-derived CDR1 and CDR2 are SGHVS and FNYEAQ. CDR3 in amino acids: CASSQSLAGGPSNEQFF. CDR3 DNA: TGTGCCAGCAGCCAATCCCTAGCGGGAGGGCCCTCCAATGAGCAGTTCTTC.

A single count supports this clone. The V gene is TRBV7-8, the J gene TRBJ2-3; 8 bases map to TRBD2. CDR3 length: 16 amino acids. From germline, CDR1 is SGHVS and CDR2 FQNEAQ. Trimming took 1 base from V and 5 from J; bases not matched to a gene: 8. CDR3 amino acids: CASSLDLAGARDTQYF. The CDR3 bases are TGTGCCAGCAGCTTAGATCTAGCGGGTGCCCGAGATACGCAGTATTTT.

The chain links TRBV28 to TRBJ2-1; D ambiguous. The germline V and J ends were trimmed by 9 bases and 1 base, with 7 bases remaining between them. Per the germline V gene, CDR1 is MDHEN and CDR2 is SYDVKM. The CDR3 is 12 amino acids. CDR3 bases: TGTGCCAGTATCTCTTCCTACAATGAGCAGTTCTTC. It is translated as CASISSYNEQFF.

The chain combines TRBV25-1 with TRBJ1-2; weak D call: TRBD1 (5 bases). V lost 1 base and J 6 bases, leaving 9 bases between the germline ends. The CDR3 runs 13 residues. CDR1 is MGHDK and CDR2 is SYGVNS in the germline V gene. In DNA form, the CDR3 reads TGTGCCAGCAGTGAATCGGGGGTAAATGGCTACACCTTC. It is translated as CASSESGVNGYTF.

This chain's CDR3 is CASSQEYVTAGFHTEAFF. CDR3 nucleotides: TGCGCCAGCAGCCAAGAATACGTTACCGCAGGCTTTCACACTGAAGCTTTCTTT. The chain employs TRBV4-1 and TRBJ1-1; D unresolved. Germline CDR1 MGHRA, CDR2 YSYEKL. The CDR3 contains 18 residues. With 0 bases removed from V and 3 bases from J, the gap between germline ends came to 20 bases.

The V gene is TRBV12-5, the J gene TRBJ2-2; D remains ambiguous. Germline V gene data show CDR1 as LGHNT and CDR2 as FRNRAP. This CDR3 is built from 14 residues. Trimming stripped 2 bases from V and 0 bases from J, with 4 bases between. This chain's CDR3 is CASGLSPNTGELFF. The DNA for the CDR3 is TGTGCTAGTGGTTTGTCGCCGAACACCGGGGAGCTGTTTTTT.

CDR3 region: CASSVDGGNQPQHF. As DNA, the CDR3 is TGTGCCAGCAGCGTAGATGGGGGTAATCAGCCCCAGCATTTT. The chain recombines TRBV9 with TRBJ1-5; D is perhaps TRBD1 (5 bases). The CDR3 length is 14 residues. CDR1 and CDR2 (germline): SGDLS, YYNGEE. V shed 0 bases and J shed 4 bases, with 8 bases lying between them. The variable domain in full, completed from reference TRBV9 and TRBJ1-5, reads DSGVTQTPKHLITATGQRVTLRCSPRSGDLSVYWYQQSLDQGLQFLIQYYNGEERAKGNILERFSAQQFPDLHSELNLSSLELGDSALYFCASSVDGGNQPQHFGDGTRLSIL.

The chain links TRBV5-4 to TRBJ2-7, with a weak D call TRBD1 (6 bases). Trimming removed 2 bases at V and 6 bases at J, with 12 bases between. Looked up from germline, CDR1 is SGHNT and CDR2 is YYREEE (reference sequence). There are 13 residues in the CDR3. CDR3 region: CASSFSGVSEQYF. CDR3 nucleotide sequence: TGTGCCAGCAGCTTCTCAGGGGTGTCCGAGCAGTACTTC.

This chain connects TRBV19 to TRBJ1-2; D gene uncertain. Germline loops: CDR1 LNHDA, CDR2 SQIVND (reference sequence). The V end lost 7 bases, the J end lost 1 base, and 16 bases lay between the germline ends. This CDR3 region has 15 residues. The CDR3 sequence is CASTHHLDGNYGYTF. In DNA form, the CDR3 reads TGTGCCAGTACCCATCACCTGGACGGTAACTATGGCTACACCTTC.

V gene TRBV18 combines with J gene TRBJ2-1; D remains ambiguous. From germline, CDR1 is KGHSH and CDR2 LQKENI. V was shortened by 1 base and J by 13 bases, with 8 bases between the two germline ends. CDR3 length: 11 residues. The CDR3 sequence is CASSPLDQQFF. The CDR3 region has the DNA TGTGCCAGCTCACCACTAGACCAACAGTTCTTC.

V and J are TRBV23-1 and TRBJ1-2, with 10 bases identical to TRBD1. Being an ORF, TRBV23-1 has a function that is uncertain. Trimming cost V 6 bases and J 7 bases; bases outside gene matches: 17. The CDR3 runs to 17 residues. The CDR3 sequence: CASSHKGTGENSGGYTF. CDR3 coding DNA: TGCGCCAGCAGCCACAAAGGGACAGGGGAAAACTCAGGTGGCTACACCTTC.

The genes are TRBV7-9 and TRBJ1-2; a possible D gene is TRBD1 (6 bases). Germline lookup yields CDR1 SEHNR and CDR2 FQNEAQ (reference sequence). This CDR3 has 17 amino acids. V shed 2 bases and J shed 1 base, with 17 bases lying between them. In DNA, the CDR3 is TGTGCCAGCAGCTTAAGGGGAACGAAGGGGGTTAACTATGGCTACACCTTC. The encoded protein is CASSLRGTKGVNYGYTF.

V usage is TRBV28 and J usage is TRBJ1-1; TRBD1 is a possible D gene (5 bases). V was shortened by 5 bases and J by 1 base, with 20 bases between the two germline ends. The CDR3 is 17 residues long. Germline V gene sequence: CDR1 MDHEN, CDR2 SYDVKM. As DNA, the CDR3 is TGTGCCAGCAGTGAGGCGGGGAGGGGAGAGGCGAACACTGAAGCTTTCTTT. Encoded protein: CASSEAGRGEANTEAFF. The full variable domain, completed using reference TRBV28 and TRBJ1-1, is DVKVTQSSRYLVKRTGEKVFLECVQDMDHENMFWYRQDPGLGLRLIYFSYDVKMKEKGDIPEGYSVSREKKERFSLILESASTNQTSMYLCASSEAGRGEANTEAFFGQGTRLTVV.

The genes are TRBV5-6 and TRBJ2-7, with D possibly TRBD1 on 6 matching bases. This CDR3 has 14 amino acids. Germline loops: CDR1 SGHDT, CDR2 YYEEEE. Trimming took 0 bases from V and 3 from J, leaving 10 bases between them. The CDR3 DNA reads as TGTGCCAGCAGCTTGGGAGTCAGGGGCTACGAGCAGTACTTC. Encoded protein: CASSLGVRGYEQYF.

V and J are TRBV4-1 and TRBJ2-6, with D possibly being TRBD1 or TRBD2 (5 bases each). Germline V CDR1 and CDR2: MGHRA, YSYEKL. Trimming cost V 4 bases and J 3 bases, with 13 bases left between them. The CDR3 runs 16 residues. Written as DNA, the CDR3 is TGCGCCAGCAGCCCCCTTTGGGGGAGTGGGGCCAACGTCCTGACTTTC. Residues: CASSPLWGSGANVLTF.

The chain has TRBV29-1 and TRBJ2-3, with D unresolved. The germline V gene has CDR1 SQVTM and CDR2 ANQGSEA. The V and J ends lost 6 bases and 0 bases respectively, with 13 bases between them. The CDR3 has 14 amino acids. This CDR3 reads CSVLDVLSTDTQYF. For the CDR3, the DNA is TGCAGCGTGCTGGACGTCCTTAGCACAGATACGCAGTATTTT.

The V and J genes are TRBV19 and TRBJ2-2, with D possibly being TRBD1 or TRBD2 (7 bases each). The V end lost 7 bases, the J end lost 6 bases, and 21 bases lay between the germline ends. The CDR3 has 16 amino acids. The germline CDR1 and CDR2 sequences are LNHDA and SQIVND (reference sequence). CDR3: CASIPEGRGGSGELFF. CDR3 in DNA: TGTGCCAGTATCCCGGAGGGCAGGGGGGGTTCCGGGGAGCTGTTTTTT.

The chain recombines TRBV5-1 with TRBJ1-6; D may be TRBD1 (6 bases). CDR3 length equals 14 residues. Trimming cost V 5 bases and J 6 bases, with 12 bases left between them. Germline lookup yields CDR1 SGHRS and CDR2 YFSETQ. The CDR3 region is CASRWGASNSPLHF. CDR3 coding DNA: TGCGCCAGCAGGTGGGGGGCTAGTAATTCACCCCTCCACTTT.

Details on this clone: This sample includes further DNA sequences coding for the same CDR3. The genes are TRBV24-1 and TRBJ1-1; D ambiguous. This CDR3 has 11 residues. V shed 5 bases and J shed 5 bases, with 5 bases lying between them. CDR1 KGHDR and CDR2 SFDVKD come from the germline V gene. Written as DNA, the CDR3 is TGTGCCACCAGTGGGGGTACTGAAGCTTTCTTT. Residues: CATSGGTEAFF.

The V and J genes are TRBV29-1 and TRBJ1-5; the D is unclear. V lost 6 bases and J 6 bases, leaving 15 bases between the germline ends. The CDR3 spans 13 residues. CDR1 SQVTM and CDR2 ANQGSEA come from the germline V gene. The CDR3 nucleotides read TGCAGCGTCGCCGGCGGCCGGGGTCAGCCCCAGCATTTT. It is translated as CSVAGGRGQPQHF.

The table lists this clone with a count of one. This chain joins TRBV5-6 and TRBJ2-5; no reliable D call. The CDR3 totals 13 residues. CDR1 is SGHDT and CDR2 is YYEEEE in the germline V gene. The V end was cut by 0 bases, the J end by 2 bases, with 5 bases between. In nucleotides, the CDR3 is TGTGCCAGCAGCTTGGGCGCTCAAGAGACCCAGTACTTC. Its protein is CASSLGAQETQYF.

This chain connects TRBV5-1 to TRBJ1-2, with 8 bases aligning to TRBD1. Germline CDR1 and CDR2: SGHRS and YFSETQ. CDR3 length: 13 residues. J lost 8 bases, V lost 4 bases, and 7 bases had no gene match. The CDR3 region is CASSPGTGEGYTF. CDR3 DNA: TGCGCCAGCAGCCCCGGGACAGGAGAAGGCTACACCTTC.

The chain carries TRBV7-2 and TRBJ1-2; D unresolved. V gave up 1 base and J gave up 8 bases, with 8 bases separating them. CDR1 is SGHTA and CDR2 is FQGNSA in the germline V gene. The CDR3 extends over 12 amino acids. DNA for the CDR3: TGTGCCAGCAGCTTAGTGCGTGCGGGCTACACCTTC. It yields the protein CASSLVRAGYTF.

This clone was counted between two and nine times. This sequence joins TRBV9 and TRBJ1-2, with 8 bases identical to TRBD1. This CDR3 region has 15 residues. The germline gives CDR1 SGDLS, CDR2 YYNGEE. V trimming: 3 bases; J trimming: 3 bases; junction bases outside the gene matches: 7. Here the CDR3 reads CASSATDRADYGYTF. The CDR3 bases are TGTGCCAGCAGCGCAACGGACAGGGCCGACTATGGCTACACCTTC.